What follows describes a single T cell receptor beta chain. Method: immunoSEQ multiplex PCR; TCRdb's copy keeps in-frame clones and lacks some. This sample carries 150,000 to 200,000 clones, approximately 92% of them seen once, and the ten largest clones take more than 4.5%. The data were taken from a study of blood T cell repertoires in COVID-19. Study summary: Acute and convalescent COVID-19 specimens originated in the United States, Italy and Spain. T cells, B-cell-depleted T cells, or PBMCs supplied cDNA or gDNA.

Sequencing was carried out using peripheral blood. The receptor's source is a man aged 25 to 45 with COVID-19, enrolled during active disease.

The chain's CDR3 is CASSPASRRGREAFF. The CDR3, as DNA: TGTGCCAGCAGCCCAGCCAGCAGACGAGGTCGTGAAGCTTTCTTT. This chain connects TRBV11-2 to TRBJ1-1; no reliable D call. Trimming stripped 5 bases from V and 7 bases from J, with 20 bases between. CDR1 is SGHAT, CDR2 FQNNGV, per germline. The CDR3 covers 15 residues.